This passage covers 21 T cell receptor beta chains from one sample sequenced in a study of CD8 T cells in ankylosing spondylitis. TCRdb called the 5' RACE reads again in MiXCR, with one record for every CDR3 protein. The table records approximately 100,000 distinct CDR3 sequences, approximately 25% of them present only once. Sequencing input: synovial fluid, either unsorted or a sorted T cell fraction (not recorded which). Receptor source: a male donor with ankylosing spondylitis.

This clonotype appeared once. The chain uses TRBV5-1 and TRBJ2-5, with 7 positions matching TRBD2. V dropped 3 bases and J dropped 1; count of bases not matched to a gene: 3. This CDR3 is 14 amino acids long. Germline loops: CDR1 SGHRS, CDR2 YFSETQ. CDR3 loop: CASSSGGVQETQYF. CDR3 coding DNA: TGCGCCAGCAGCTCGGGAGGTGTCCAAGAGACCCAGTACTTC.

The chain joins TRBV29-1 to TRBJ1-4; the match to TRBD1 covers 9 bases. Trimming removed 5 bases from V and 8 bases from J; junction bases left unmatched: 6. The CDR3 covers 13 residues. Germline V lookup: CDR1 SQVTM, CDR2 ANQGSEA. Here the CDR3 DNA reads TGCAGCGTTCTGGACAGGGGCACCGAAAAACTGTTTTTT. It encodes CSVLDRGTEKLFF.

This clonotype was seen a handful of times. The chain couples TRBV3-1 to TRBJ1-3; D is possibly TRBD1 (5 bases). V dropped 1 base and J dropped 2 bases, with 9 bases sitting between them. Germline lookup yields CDR1 LGHDT and CDR2 YNNKEL (reference sequence). The CDR3 runs to 15 residues. The CDR3 spells CASSQVGEAGNTIYF. In DNA form, the CDR3 reads TGTGCCAGCAGCCAAGTAGGGGAAGCTGGAAACACCATATATTTT.

This clonotype turned up a few times. The chain combines TRBV20-1 with TRBJ2-5; 10 positions agree with TRBD2. This CDR3 is built from 14 residues. With 5 bases clipped from V and 4 bases from J, the junction kept 7 bases outside the gene matches. Germline CDR1 and CDR2: DFQATT and SNEGSKA (reference sequence). The CDR3 sequence: CSAGLAGAVETQYF. The DNA for the CDR3 is TGCAGTGCTGGGCTAGCGGGAGCTGTAGAGACCCAGTACTTC.

This clonotype was seen ten or more times. This chain connects TRBV12-3 or TRBV12-4 to TRBJ1-1; 7 bases map to TRBD1. The CDR3 runs to 11 residues. With V trimmed by 6 bases and J by 8 bases, 3 bases remained unmatched. The CDR3 sequence: CASSQTGEAFF. CDR3 nucleotides: TGTGCCAGCAGCCAGACAGGGGAAGCTTTCTTT.

The chain has TRBV24-1 and TRBJ2-2; 16 nucleotides match TRBD2. This CDR3 has 19 amino acids. V trimming: 5 bases; J trimming: 3 bases; junction bases outside the gene matches: 8. Germline CDR1 reads KGHDR; CDR2 reads SFDVKD. The CDR3 region is CATSGGTSGRGADTGELFF. Written as DNA, the CDR3 is TGTGCCACCAGTGGTGGGACTAGCGGGAGGGGTGCGGACACCGGGGAGCTGTTTTTT.

The gene calls are TRBV6-6 and TRBJ1-2; D gene ambiguous. This CDR3 is 13 amino acids long. Germline CDR1 is MNHNY and CDR2 is SVGAGI (reference sequence). The V end lost 0 bases, the J end lost 6 bases, and 8 bases lay between the germline ends. CDR3 region: CASSYSAGDGYTF. As DNA, the CDR3 is TGTGCCAGCAGTTACTCAGCCGGGGATGGCTACACCTTC.

This sequence joins TRBV5-1 and TRBJ2-2, with 8 bases aligning to TRBD1. Germline CDR1 is SGHRS and CDR2 is YFSETQ. Trimming took 5 bases from V and 4 from J; bases not matched to a gene: 7. The CDR3 consists of 15 residues. CDR3 amino acids: CASRLQGDGTGELFF. CDR3 DNA: TGCGCCAGCAGATTACAGGGGGACGGCACCGGGGAGCTGTTTTTT. The whole variable domain, remainder taken from reference TRBV5-1 and TRBJ2-2, is KAGVTQTPRYLIKTRGQQVTLSCSPISGHRSVSWYQQTPGQGLQFLFEYFSETQRNKGNFPGRFSGRQFSNSRSEMNVSTLELGDSALYLCASRLQGDGTGELFFGEGSRLTVL.

The chain links TRBV5-1 to TRBJ2-3; possible D gene TRBD2, 6 bases. Germline CDR1 SGHRS, CDR2 YFSETQ. The CDR3 is 13 amino acids. Trimming shortened V by 0 bases and J by 6 bases, and 8 bases separated the two germline ends. CDR3 residues: CASSLGAGDTQYF. In DNA, the CDR3 is TGCGCCAGCAGCTTGGGCGCGGGGGATACGCAGTATTTT.

The sample holds a few counts of this clonotype. The rearrangement joins TRBV20-1 to TRBJ1-2; D remains unclear. With 1 base removed from V and 5 bases from J, the gap between germline ends came to 8 bases. The CDR3 has 12 amino acids. CDR1 DFQATT and CDR2 SNEGSKA come from the germline V gene (reference sequence). CDR3 amino acids: CSARVQPYGYTF. The CDR3 bases are TGCAGTGCTAGAGTGCAGCCGTATGGCTACACCTTC.

The J gene is TRBJ2-7, the V gene TRBV18; either TRBD1 or TRBD2 may fit D (5 bases each). This CDR3 has 16 residues. Germline CDR1 reads KGHSH; CDR2 reads LQKENI. V was pared by 4 bases and J by 2 bases, with 18 bases between. CDR3 protein: CASSHTRDAAPYEQYV. For the CDR3, the DNA is TGTGCCAGCTCACATACTCGGGACGCCGCCCCCTACGAGCAGTACGTC.

This clonotype was recorded a few times. The chain links TRBV11-3 to TRBJ1-1; tentative D call: TRBD1 (5 bases). V shed 5 bases and J shed 0 bases, with 13 bases lying between them. The length of the CDR3 is 15 residues. CDR1 and CDR2 (germline): SGHNT, YENEEA. CDR3 region: CASSPTGTVNTEAFF. The DNA of the CDR3 is TGTGCCAGCAGCCCCACCGGGACGGTGAACACTGAAGCTTTCTTT.

This clonotype was counted only a few times. The chain combines TRBV3-1 with TRBJ1-6; D unclear. Germline values: CDR1 LGHDT, CDR2 YNNKEL (reference sequence). CDR3 size: 12 residues. The ends were cut back, 3 bases at V and 7 bases at J, with 4 bases in the middle. CDR3 sequence reads: CASSQGNSPLHF. CDR3 coding DNA: TGTGCCAGCAGCCAGGGGAATTCACCCCTCCACTTT.

This clonotype was recorded a few times. The V and J genes are TRBV12-3 or TRBV12-4 and TRBJ2-7, with D possibly being TRBD1 (6 bases). This CDR3 spans 17 amino acids. Trimming removed 2 bases from V and 3 bases from J, with 20 bases in between. Written as DNA, the CDR3 is TGTGCCAGCAGTTTAAGCCCAGGGGAGTATAATAACTACGAGCAGTACTTC. It encodes CASSLSPGEYNNYEQYF.

This clonotype has only a few counts. V and J are TRBV6-1 and TRBJ1-5, with 7 bases matching TRBD1. The CDR3 consists of 14 residues. The V gene end was trimmed by 6 bases and the J gene end by 4 bases; junction bases not matched to a gene: 6. CDR1 is MNHNS and CDR2 is SASEGT in the germline V gene. CDR3 sequence reads: CASSGTAENQPQHF. CDR3 nucleotides: TGTGCCAGCAGCGGGACAGCGGAAAATCAGCCCCAGCATTTT.

This clonotype was found a few times. The rearrangement uses TRBV24-1 and TRBJ2-6, with D unclear. From germline, CDR1 is KGHDR and CDR2 SFDVKD. This CDR3 spans 14 amino acids. The V end lost 6 bases, the J end lost 0 bases, and 5 bases lay between the germline ends. Here the CDR3 reads CATSHSSGANVLTF. As DNA, the CDR3 is TGTGCCACCAGTCATAGCTCTGGGGCCAACGTCCTGACTTTC.

The V and J genes are TRBV6-2 or TRBV6-3 and TRBJ1-4; D not certain. The V end lost 6 bases, the J end lost 8 bases, and 19 bases lay between the germline ends. The CDR3 contains 15 residues. Germline CDR1 and CDR2: MNHEY and SVGEGT. CDR3 sequence: CASRLRGAYWEKLFF. CDR3 sequence (DNA): TGTGCCAGCAGACTTCGTGGAGCATACTGGGAAAAACTGTTTTTT.

This chain links TRBV20-1 with TRBJ2-7; D not resolved. CDR3 size: 11 residues. V was pared by 0 bases and J by 6 bases, with 6 bases between. Germline CDR1 reads DFQATT; CDR2 reads SNEGSKA (reference sequence). CDR3 sequence reads: CSARDSAEQYF. DNA for the CDR3: TGCAGTGCTAGAGATTCGGCCGAGCAGTACTTC.

DNA for the CDR3: TGTGCCAGCAGCCCGACTCGGACTAGCGGGTTGGGCCTCTACAATGAGCAGTTCTTC. It translates to CASSPTRTSGLGLYNEQFF. J is TRBJ2-1 and V is TRBV3-1, with 11 nucleotides matching TRBD2. CDR3 length: 19 amino acids. Germline CDR1 reads LGHDT; CDR2 reads YNNKEL (reference sequence). The trim removed 4 bases at V and 3 bases at J, leaving 14 bases unmatched.

This clonotype occurred many times. The chain couples TRBV7-2 to TRBJ2-1, with D possibly TRBD1 on 6 matching bases. The V end lost 2 bases, the J end lost 4 bases, and 15 bases lay between the germline ends. Germline loops: CDR1 SGHTA, CDR2 FQGNSA. CDR3 length equals 16 residues. DNA for the CDR3: TGTGCCAGCAGCTTAAAAGTCCAGGGGATTTACAATGAGCAGTTCTTC. It translates to CASSLKVQGIYNEQFF.

This clonotype was observed a handful of times. The rearrangement links TRBV5-1 to TRBJ2-1; possible D gene TRBD2, 6 bases. The CDR3 contains 14 residues. V was shortened by 4 bases and J by 7 bases, with 15 bases between the two germline ends. In germline, CDR1 is SGHRS, CDR2 YFSETQ. The CDR3 DNA reads as TGCGCCAGCAGCCCTGCCGGGGGTTGGAATGAGCAGTTCTTC. Amino acids: CASSPAGGWNEQFF.